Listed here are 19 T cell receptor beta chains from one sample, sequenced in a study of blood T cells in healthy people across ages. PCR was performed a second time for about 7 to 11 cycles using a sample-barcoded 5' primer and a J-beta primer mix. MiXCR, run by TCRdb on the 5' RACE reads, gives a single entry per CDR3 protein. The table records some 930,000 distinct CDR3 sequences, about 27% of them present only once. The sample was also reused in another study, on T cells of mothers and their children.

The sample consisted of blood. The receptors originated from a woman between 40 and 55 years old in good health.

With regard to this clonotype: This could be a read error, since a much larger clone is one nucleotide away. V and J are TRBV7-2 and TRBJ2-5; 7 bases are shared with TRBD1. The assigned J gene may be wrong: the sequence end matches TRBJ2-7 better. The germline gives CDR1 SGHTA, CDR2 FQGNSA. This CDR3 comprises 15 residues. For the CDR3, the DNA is TGTGCCAGCAGCCGAAAGCCGGGACAGCGCTACGAGCAGTACTTC. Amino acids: CASSRKPGQRYEQYF.

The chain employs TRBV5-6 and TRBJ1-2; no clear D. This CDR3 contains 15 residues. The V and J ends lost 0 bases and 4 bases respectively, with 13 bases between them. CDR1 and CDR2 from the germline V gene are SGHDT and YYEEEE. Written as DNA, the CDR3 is TGTGCCAGCAGCTTGGCCGGTGTTCCTGGCTATGGCTACACCTTC. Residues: CASSLAGVPGYGYTF. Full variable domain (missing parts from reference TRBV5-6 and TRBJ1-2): DAGVTQSPTHLIKTRGQQVTLRCSPKSGHDTVSWYQQALGQGPQFIFQYYEEEERQRGNFPDRFSGHQFPNYSSELNVNALLLGDSALYLCASSLAGVPGYGYTFGSGTRLTVV.

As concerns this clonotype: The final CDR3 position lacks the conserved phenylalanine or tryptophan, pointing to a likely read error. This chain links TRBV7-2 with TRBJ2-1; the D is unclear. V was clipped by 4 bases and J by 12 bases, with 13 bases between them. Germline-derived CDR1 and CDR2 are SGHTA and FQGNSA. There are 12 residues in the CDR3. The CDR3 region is CASSSPPLGQFV. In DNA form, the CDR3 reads TGTGCCAGCAGCTCGCCACCCCTCGGGCAGTTCGTC.

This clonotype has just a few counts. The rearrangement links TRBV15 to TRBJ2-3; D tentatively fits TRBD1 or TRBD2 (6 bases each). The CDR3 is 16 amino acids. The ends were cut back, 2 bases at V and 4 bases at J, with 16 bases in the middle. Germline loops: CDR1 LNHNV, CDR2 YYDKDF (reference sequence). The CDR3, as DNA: TGTGCCACCAGCAGACCAGGAGGGGGGACCCCAGATACGCAGTATTTT. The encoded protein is CATSRPGGGTPDTQYF.

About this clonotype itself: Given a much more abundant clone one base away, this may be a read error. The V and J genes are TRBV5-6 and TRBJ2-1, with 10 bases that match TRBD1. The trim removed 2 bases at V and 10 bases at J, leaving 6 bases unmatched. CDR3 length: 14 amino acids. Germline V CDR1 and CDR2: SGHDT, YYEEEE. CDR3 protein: CASSFVDRGNEQFF. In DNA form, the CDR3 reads TGTGCCAGCAGCTTCGTGGACAGGGGGAACGAGCAGTTCTTC.

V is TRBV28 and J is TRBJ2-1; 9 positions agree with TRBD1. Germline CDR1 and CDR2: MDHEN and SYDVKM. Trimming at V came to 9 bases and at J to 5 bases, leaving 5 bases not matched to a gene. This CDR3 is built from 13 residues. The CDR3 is CASTGGGDNEQFF. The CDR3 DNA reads TGTGCCAGTACAGGGGGCGGGGACAATGAGCAGTTCTTC.

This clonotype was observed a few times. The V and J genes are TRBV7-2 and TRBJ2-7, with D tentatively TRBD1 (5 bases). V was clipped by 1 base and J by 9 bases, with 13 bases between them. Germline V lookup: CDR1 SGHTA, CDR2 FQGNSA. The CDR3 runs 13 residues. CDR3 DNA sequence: TGTGCCAGCAGCTTAGAGGGAAACCAGGGGCAGTACTTC. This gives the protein CASSLEGNQGQYF.

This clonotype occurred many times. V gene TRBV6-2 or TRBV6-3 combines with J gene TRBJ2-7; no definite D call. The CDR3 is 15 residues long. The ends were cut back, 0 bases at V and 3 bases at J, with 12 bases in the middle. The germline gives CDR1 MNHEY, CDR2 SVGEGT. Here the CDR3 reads CASSYSASTLYEQYF. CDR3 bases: TGTGCCAGCAGTTACTCTGCCAGCACCCTCTACGAGCAGTACTTC.

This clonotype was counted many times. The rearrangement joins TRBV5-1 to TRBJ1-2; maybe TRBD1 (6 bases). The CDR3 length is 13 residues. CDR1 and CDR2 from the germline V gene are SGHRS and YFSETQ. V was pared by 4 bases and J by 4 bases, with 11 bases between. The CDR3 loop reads CASSEGQSYGYTF. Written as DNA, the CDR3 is TGCGCCAGCAGCGAAGGACAGAGCTATGGCTACACCTTC.

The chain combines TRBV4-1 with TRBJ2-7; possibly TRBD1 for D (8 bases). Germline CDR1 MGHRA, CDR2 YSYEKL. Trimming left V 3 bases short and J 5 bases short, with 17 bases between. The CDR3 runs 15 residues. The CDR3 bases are TGCGCCAGCAGCCACTACTACAGGGGGGGGGACGAGCAGTACTTC. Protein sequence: CASSHYYRGGDEQYF.

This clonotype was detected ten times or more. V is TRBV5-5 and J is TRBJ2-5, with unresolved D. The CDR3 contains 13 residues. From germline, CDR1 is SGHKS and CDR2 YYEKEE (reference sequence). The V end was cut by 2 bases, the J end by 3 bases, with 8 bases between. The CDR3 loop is CASSLTSKETQYF. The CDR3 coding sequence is TGTGCCAGCAGCTTAACTTCTAAAGAGACCCAGTACTTC.

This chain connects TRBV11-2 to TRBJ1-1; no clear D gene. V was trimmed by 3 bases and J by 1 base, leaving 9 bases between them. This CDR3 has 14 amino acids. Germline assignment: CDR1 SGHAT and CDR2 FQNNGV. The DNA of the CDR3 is TGTGCCAGCAGCTTTGGGGTTTCGAACACTGAAGCTTTCTTT. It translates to CASSFGVSNTEAFF.

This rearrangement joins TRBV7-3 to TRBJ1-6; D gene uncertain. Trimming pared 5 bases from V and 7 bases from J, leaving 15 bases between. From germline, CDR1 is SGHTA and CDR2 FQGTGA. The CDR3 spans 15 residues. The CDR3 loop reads CASSQMGTLNSPLHF. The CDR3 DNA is TGTGCCAGCAGCCAAATGGGTACCCTGAATTCACCCCTCCACTTT.

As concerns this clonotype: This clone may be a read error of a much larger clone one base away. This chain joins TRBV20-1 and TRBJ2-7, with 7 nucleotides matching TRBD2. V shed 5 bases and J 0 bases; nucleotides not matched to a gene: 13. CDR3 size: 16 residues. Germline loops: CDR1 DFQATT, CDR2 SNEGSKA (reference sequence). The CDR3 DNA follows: TGCAGTGCTGGGGGGGTTATAGCGGCTAGCTCCTACGAGCAGTACTTC. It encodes CSAGGVIAASSYEQYF.

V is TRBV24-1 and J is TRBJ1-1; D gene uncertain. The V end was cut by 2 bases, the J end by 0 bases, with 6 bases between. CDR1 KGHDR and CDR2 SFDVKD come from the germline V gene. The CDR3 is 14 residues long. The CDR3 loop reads CATSDSRLNTEAFF. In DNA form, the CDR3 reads TGTGCCACCAGTGATTCCAGGCTGAACACTGAAGCTTTCTTT.

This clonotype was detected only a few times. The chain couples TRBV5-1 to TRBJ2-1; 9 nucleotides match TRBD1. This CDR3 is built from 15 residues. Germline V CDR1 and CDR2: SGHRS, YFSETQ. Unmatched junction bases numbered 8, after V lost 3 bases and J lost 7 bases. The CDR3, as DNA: TGCGCCAGCAGCTGGCGGGGACAGGGCGGGAATGAGCAGTTCTTC. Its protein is CASSWRGQGGNEQFF.

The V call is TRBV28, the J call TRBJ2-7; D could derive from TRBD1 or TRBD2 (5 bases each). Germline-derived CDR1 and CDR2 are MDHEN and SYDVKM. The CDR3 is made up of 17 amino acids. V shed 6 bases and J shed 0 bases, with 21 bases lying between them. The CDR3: CASSNWEIGTVSYEQYF. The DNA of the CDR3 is TGTGCCAGCAGCAATTGGGAGATCGGGACGGTCTCCTACGAGCAGTACTTC.

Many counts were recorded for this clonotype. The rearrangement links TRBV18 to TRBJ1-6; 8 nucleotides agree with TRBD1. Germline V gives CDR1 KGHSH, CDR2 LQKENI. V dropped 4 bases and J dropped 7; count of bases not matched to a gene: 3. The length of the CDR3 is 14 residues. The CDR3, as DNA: TGTGCCAGCTCACAGGACAGGGACAATTCACCCCTCCACTTT. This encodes CASSQDRDNSPLHF.

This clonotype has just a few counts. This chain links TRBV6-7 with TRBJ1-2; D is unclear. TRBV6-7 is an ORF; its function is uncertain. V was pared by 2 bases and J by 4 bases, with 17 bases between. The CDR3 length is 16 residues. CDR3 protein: CASSYRSRGSTYGYTF. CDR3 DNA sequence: TGTGCCAGCAGTTACCGTAGTAGAGGCAGTACCTATGGCTACACCTTC.